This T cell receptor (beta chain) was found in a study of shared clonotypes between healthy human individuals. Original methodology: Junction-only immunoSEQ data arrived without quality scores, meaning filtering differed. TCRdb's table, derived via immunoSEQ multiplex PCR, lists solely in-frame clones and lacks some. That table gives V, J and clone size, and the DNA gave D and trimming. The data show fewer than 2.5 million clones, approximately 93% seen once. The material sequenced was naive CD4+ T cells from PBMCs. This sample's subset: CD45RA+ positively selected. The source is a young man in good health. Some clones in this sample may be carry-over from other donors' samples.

CDR3 loop: CASLDRATNEKLFF. The CDR3 bases are TGTGCCAGCCTGGACAGGGCAACTAATGAAAAACTGTTTTTT. The V gene is TRBV2, the J gene TRBJ1-4, with TRBD1 matching 8 bases. This CDR3 contains 14 residues. The junction had 2 bases not matched to a gene; V was cut back by 8 bases and J by 0 bases. Germline loops: CDR1 SNHLY, CDR2 FYNNEI.